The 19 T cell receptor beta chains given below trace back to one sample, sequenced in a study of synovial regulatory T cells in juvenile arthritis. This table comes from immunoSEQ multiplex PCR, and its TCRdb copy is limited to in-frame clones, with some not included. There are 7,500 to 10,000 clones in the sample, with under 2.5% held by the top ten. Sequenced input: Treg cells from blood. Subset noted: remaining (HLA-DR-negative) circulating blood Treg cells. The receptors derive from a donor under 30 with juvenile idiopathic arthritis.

The CDR3 sequence is CASSSGTGGGYTF. The rearrangement joins TRBV11-2 to TRBJ1-2; no DNA is available, so the TRBD1 call from TCRdb remains unchecked. In germline, CDR1 is SGHAT, CDR2 FQNNGV. The CDR3 contains 13 residues. DNA for this receptor is not on file.

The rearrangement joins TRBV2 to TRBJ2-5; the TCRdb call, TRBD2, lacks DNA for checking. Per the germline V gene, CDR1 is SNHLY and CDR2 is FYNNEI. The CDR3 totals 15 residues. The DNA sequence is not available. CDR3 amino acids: CASSEELAGLETQYF. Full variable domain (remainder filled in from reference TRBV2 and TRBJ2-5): EPEVTQTPSHQVTQMGQEVILRCVPISNHLYFYWYRQILGQKVEFLVSFYNNEISEKSEIFDDQFSVERPDGSNFTLKIRSTKLEDSAMYFCASSEELAGLETQYFGPGTRLLVL.

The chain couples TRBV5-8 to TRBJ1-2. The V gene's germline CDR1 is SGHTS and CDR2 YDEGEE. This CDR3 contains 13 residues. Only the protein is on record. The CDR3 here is CASSRSGLFGYTF.

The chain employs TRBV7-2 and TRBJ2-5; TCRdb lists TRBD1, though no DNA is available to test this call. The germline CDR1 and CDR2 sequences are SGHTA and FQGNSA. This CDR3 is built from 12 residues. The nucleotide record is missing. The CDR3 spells CASSLLNKKQYF.

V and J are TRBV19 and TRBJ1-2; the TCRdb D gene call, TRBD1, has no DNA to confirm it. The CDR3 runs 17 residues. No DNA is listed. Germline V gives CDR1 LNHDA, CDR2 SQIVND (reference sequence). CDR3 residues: CASSTQAGTGSAYGYTF.

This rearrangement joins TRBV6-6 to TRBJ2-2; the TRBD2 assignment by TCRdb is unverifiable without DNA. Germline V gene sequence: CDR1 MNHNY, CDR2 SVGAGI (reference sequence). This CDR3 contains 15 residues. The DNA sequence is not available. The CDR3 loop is CASSRSGRAPGELFF.

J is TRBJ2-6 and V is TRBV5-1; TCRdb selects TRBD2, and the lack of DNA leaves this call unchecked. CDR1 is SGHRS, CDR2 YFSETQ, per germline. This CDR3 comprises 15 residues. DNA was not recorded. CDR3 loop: CASSLARVGANVLTF.

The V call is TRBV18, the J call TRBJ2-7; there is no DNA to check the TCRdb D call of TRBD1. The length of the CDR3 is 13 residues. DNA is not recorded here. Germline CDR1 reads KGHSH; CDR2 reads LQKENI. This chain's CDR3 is CASSEGQEWKQYF.

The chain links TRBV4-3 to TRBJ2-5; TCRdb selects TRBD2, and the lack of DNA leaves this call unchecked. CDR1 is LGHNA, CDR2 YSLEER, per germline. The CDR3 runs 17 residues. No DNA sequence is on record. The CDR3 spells CASSQVVPGLAEETQYF.

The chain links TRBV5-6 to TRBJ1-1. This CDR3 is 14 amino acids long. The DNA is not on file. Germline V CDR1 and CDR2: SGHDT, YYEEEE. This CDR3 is CASSLWPENTEAFF.

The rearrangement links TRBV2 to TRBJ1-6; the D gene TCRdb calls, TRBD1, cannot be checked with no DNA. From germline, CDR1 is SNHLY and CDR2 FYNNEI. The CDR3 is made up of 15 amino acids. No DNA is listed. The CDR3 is CASSAPTGGNSPLHF.

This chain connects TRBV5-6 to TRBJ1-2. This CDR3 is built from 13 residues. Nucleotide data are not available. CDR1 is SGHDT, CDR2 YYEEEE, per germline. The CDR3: CASSFSSARGYTF.

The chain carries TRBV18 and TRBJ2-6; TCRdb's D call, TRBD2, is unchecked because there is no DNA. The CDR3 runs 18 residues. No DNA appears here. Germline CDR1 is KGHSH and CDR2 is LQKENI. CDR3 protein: CASSPSTTRGSGANVLTF. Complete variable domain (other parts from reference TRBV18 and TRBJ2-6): NAGVMQNPRHLVRRRGQEARLRCSPMKGHSHVYWYRQLPEEGLKFMVYLQKENIIDESGMPKERFSAEFPKEGPSILRIQQVVRGDSAAYFCASSPSTTRGSGANVLTFGAGSRLTVL.

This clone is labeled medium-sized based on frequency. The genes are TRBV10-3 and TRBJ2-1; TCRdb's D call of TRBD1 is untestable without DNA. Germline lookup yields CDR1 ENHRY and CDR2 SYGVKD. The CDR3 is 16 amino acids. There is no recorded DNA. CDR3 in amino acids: CAISEQVTQTYNEQFF.

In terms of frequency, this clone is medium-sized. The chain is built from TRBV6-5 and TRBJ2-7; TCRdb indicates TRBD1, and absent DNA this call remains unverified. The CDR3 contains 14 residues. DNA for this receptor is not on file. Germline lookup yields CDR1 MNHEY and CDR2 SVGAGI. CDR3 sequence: CASSPQVPTYEQYF.

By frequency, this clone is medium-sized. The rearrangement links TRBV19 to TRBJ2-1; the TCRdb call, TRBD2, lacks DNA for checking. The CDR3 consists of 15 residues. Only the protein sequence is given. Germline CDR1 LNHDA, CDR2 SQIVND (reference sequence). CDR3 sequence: CASSIGGNTYNEQFF.

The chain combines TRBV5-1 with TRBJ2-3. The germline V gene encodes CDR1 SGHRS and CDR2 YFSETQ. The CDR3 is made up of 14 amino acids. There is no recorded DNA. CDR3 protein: CASRTGEQGSTQYF.

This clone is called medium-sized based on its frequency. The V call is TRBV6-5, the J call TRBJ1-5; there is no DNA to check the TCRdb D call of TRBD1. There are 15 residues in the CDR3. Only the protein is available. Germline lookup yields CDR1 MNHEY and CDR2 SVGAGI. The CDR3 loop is CASSPLDRFNQPQHF.

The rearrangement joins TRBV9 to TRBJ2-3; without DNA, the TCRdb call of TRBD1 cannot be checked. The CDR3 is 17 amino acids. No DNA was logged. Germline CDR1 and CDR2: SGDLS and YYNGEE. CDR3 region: CASSKATGLSSTGTQYF.